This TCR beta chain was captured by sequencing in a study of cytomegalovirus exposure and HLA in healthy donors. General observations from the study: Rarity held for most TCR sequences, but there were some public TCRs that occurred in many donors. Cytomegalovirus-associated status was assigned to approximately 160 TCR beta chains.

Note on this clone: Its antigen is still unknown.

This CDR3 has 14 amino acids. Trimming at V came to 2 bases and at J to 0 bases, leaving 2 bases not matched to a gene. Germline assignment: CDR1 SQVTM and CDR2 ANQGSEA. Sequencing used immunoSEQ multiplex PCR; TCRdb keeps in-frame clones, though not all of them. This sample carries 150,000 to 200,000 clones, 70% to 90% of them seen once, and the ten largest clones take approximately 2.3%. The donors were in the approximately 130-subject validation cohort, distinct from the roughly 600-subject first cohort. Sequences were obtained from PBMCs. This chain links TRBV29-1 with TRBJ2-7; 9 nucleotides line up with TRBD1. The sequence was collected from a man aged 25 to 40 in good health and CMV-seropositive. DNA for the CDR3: TGCAGCGTTGAACTACAGGGGGCCTCCTACGAGCAGTACTTC. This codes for CSVELQGASYEQYF.